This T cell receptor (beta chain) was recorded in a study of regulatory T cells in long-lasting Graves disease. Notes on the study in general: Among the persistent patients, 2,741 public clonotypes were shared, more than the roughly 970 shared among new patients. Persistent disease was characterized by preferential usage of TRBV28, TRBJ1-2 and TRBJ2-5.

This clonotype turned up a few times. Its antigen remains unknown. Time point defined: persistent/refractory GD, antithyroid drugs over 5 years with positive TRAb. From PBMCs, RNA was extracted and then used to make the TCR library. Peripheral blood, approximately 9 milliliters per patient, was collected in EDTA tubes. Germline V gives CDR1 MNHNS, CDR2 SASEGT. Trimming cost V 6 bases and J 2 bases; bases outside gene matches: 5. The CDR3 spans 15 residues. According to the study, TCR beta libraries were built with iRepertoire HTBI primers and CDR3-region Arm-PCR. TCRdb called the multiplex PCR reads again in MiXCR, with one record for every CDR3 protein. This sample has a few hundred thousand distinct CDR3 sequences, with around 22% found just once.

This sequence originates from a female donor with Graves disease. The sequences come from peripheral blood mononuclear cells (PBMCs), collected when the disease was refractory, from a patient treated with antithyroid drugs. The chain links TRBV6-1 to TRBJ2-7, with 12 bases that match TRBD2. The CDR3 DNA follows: TGTGCCAGCAGGGCTAGCGGGAGGGCTCCCTACGAGCAGTACTTC. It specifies CASRASGRAPYEQYF.